The T cell receptor (beta chain) under discussion was sequenced for a study of blood T cell repertoires in COVID-19. Generated by immunoSEQ multiplex PCR, the TCRdb table keeps only in-frame clones and is missing some. The sample comprises roughly 100,000 clones, around 88% of which are singletons, and 3.5% rests with the top ten. V shed 4 bases, J shed 5 bases, and the junction held 8 bases outside the gene matches. The CDR3 consists of 17 residues. The V gene's germline CDR1 is LNHDA and CDR2 SQIVND (reference sequence). Sequences were obtained from peripheral blood. This TCR was sampled from a human donor in a cohort sampled during active COVID-19. This chain uses TRBV19 with TRBJ2-5, with 15 bases identical to TRBD2. The CDR3 DNA is TGTGCCAGTAGTAGACCGGGACTAGCGGGGGGTTGGGAGACCCAGTACTTC. It specifies CASSRPGLAGGWETQYF.